These 16 T cell receptor beta chains came from one sample sequenced in a study of cytomegalovirus exposure and HLA in healthy donors. With 60 Vbeta and 13 Jbeta primers, the PCR was carried out. The table came from immunoSEQ multiplex PCR; TCRdb's copy has only in-frame clones and leaves some out. The profile shows 100,000 to 150,000 clones, more than 9% of them singletons. The sample was PBMCs. The receptor source for this set is a woman between 18 and 30 years old in good health and CMV-seropositive.

This rearrangement joins TRBV5-4 to TRBJ2-1; 10 bases line up with TRBD2. Trimming removed 1 base from V and 7 bases from J; junction bases left unmatched: 2. The CDR3 is made up of 14 amino acids. Germline CDR1 reads SGHNT; CDR2 reads YYREEE (reference sequence). The CDR3 DNA reads TGTGCCAGCAGCTTGCCTAGCGGGAGAAATGAGCAGTTCTTC. It codes for CASSLPSGRNEQFF.

This clone was recorded a few times. The rearrangement joins TRBV14 to TRBJ2-4; D not resolved. This CDR3 comprises 11 residues. V shed 5 bases and J shed 9 bases, with 8 bases lying between them. Germline assignment: CDR1 SGHDN and CDR2 FVKESK. In nucleotides, the CDR3 is TGTGCCAGCAGCGATGCCGGCATTCAGTACTTC. This sequence encodes CASSDAGIQYF.

The chain couples TRBV29-1 to TRBJ2-1; D is perhaps TRBD1 (6 bases). The V gene lost 4 bases and the J gene lost 3 bases, with 10 bases spanning the gap. The CDR3 length is 13 residues. The germline V gene has CDR1 SQVTM and CDR2 ANQGSEA. CDR3 residues: CSVVRTDYNEQFF. Written as DNA, the CDR3 is TGCAGCGTTGTCCGGACAGACTACAATGAGCAGTTCTTC.

This clone was counted once. The chain links TRBV5-1 to TRBJ2-3, with 9 positions matching TRBD1. V lost 4 bases, J lost 5 bases, and 14 bases stayed unmatched. This CDR3 contains 17 residues. The germline V gene encodes CDR1 SGHRS and CDR2 YFSETQ. CDR3 bases: TGCGCCAGCAGCCCGATAAACAGGGGGCGAGAGGGAGATACGCAGTATTTT. It encodes CASSPINRGREGDTQYF.

This clone was counted a few times. The V call is TRBV30, the J call TRBJ2-7; possibly TRBD1 for D (6 bases). This CDR3 is 12 amino acids long. V was clipped by 8 bases and J by 2 bases, with 13 bases between them. In germline, CDR1 is GTSNPN, CDR2 SVGIG (reference sequence). The CDR3 spells CAHYREPYEQYF. In DNA, the CDR3 is TGTGCCCACTACAGGGAGCCCTACGAGCAGTACTTC.

This chain connects TRBV4-1 to TRBJ2-1, with TRBD2 identical over 9 bases. The V and J ends lost 6 bases and 6 bases, in that order; junction bases with no gene match: 6. This CDR3 is built from 14 residues. CDR1 MGHRA and CDR2 YSYEKL come from the germline V gene. The CDR3 DNA reads TGCGCCAGCAGAAATATAGCGGGAGCCAATGAGCAGTTCTTC. Encoded protein: CASRNIAGANEQFF.

This clone was recorded a few times. This chain uses TRBV6-1 with TRBJ2-3; TRBD2 matches at 7 bases. V shed 0 bases, J shed 4 bases, and the junction held 10 bases outside the gene matches. Germline V CDR1 and CDR2: MNHNS, SASEGT. This CDR3 is built from 17 residues. The CDR3 coding sequence is TGTGCCAGCAGTGAAGCGCTTCCTGGGGGAGGGGCAGATACGCAGTATTTT. This codes for CASSEALPGGGADTQYF.

CDR3 bases: TGCGCCAGCAGCGGAGGGAATGGACAGGGATTTTCCTACGAGCAGTACTTC. Protein: CASSGGNGQGFSYEQYF. V and J are TRBV4-1 and TRBJ2-5; 8 bases agree with TRBD1. The J call may not be correct, given that the DNA end is closer to TRBJ2-7. From germline, CDR1 is MGHRA and CDR2 YSYEKL. This CDR3 has 17 amino acids.

The chain has TRBV7-2 and TRBJ2-7; a possible D gene is TRBD2 (6 bases). The CDR3 is 17 residues long. V was shortened by 1 base and J by 4 bases, with 20 bases between the two germline ends. CDR1 is SGHTA, CDR2 FQGNSA, per germline. In nucleotides, the CDR3 is TGTGCCAGCAGCTTAGTAACTCGGCGGGATGTTCGTTACGAGCAGTACTTC. Amino acid sequence: CASSLVTRRDVRYEQYF. Complete variable domain (other parts from reference TRBV7-2 and TRBJ2-7): GAGVSQSPSNKVTEKGKDVELRCDPISGHTALYWYRQSLGQGLEFLIYFQGNSAPDKSGLPSDRFSAERTGGSVSTLTIQRTQQEDSAVYLCASSLVTRRDVRYEQYFGPGTRLTVT.

The chain has TRBV4-2 and TRBJ1-2; D is unclear. Germline V gene lookup returns CDR1 LGHNA and CDR2 YNFKEQ. There are 16 residues in the CDR3. V was pared by 1 base and J by 3 bases, with 15 bases between. This CDR3 is CASSQGGEQNHYGYTF. The CDR3 nucleotides are TGTGCCAGCAGCCAAGGCGGGGAACAGAACCACTATGGCTACACCTTC.

The J gene is TRBJ1-2, the V gene TRBV28; the match to TRBD1 covers 7 bases. The CDR3 runs 14 residues. Germline V gives CDR1 MDHEN, CDR2 SYDVKM. V lost 7 bases and J lost 4; bases outside the gene matches: 9. CDR3 amino acids: CASTPYGTAYGYTF. Here the CDR3 DNA reads TGTGCCAGCACCCCCTACGGGACAGCCTATGGCTACACCTTC.

V and J are TRBV7-9 and TRBJ1-3; tentative D call: TRBD1 (6 bases). With 4 bases removed from V and 3 bases from J, the gap between germline ends came to 13 bases. Germline CDR1 reads SEHNR; CDR2 reads FQNEAQ (reference sequence). The CDR3 length is 15 residues. The CDR3 coding sequence is TGTGCCAGCAGCTCGGGGGGGGCCCTTGGAAACACCATATATTTT. This gives the protein CASSSGGALGNTIYF.

The CDR3 DNA reads as TGTGCCAGCAGCAATACAGGGGAAGAGACCCAGTACTTC. Protein sequence: CASSNTGEETQYF. This chain links TRBV5-4 with TRBJ2-5; 7 nucleotides match TRBD1. J was trimmed by 3 bases and V by 4 bases; bases with no gene match: 3. Germline CDR1 and CDR2: SGHNT and YYREEE (reference sequence). The CDR3 loop spans 13 amino acids.

This clone was counted a few times. The J gene is TRBJ1-1, the V gene TRBV7-9; TRBD1 matches 9 bases. V trimming: 8 bases; J trimming: 0 bases; junction bases outside the gene matches: 10. In germline, CDR1 is SEHNR, CDR2 FQNEAQ (reference sequence). There are 16 residues in the CDR3. The DNA of the CDR3 is TGTGCCAGCCCTTCGGGACAGGGAAAGATGAACACTGAAGCTTTCTTT. It encodes CASPSGQGKMNTEAFF.

This clone came up a few times. V gene TRBV5-4 combines with J gene TRBJ2-1; no clear D. The V end lost 2 bases, the J end lost 9 bases, and 9 bases lay between the germline ends. The germline gives CDR1 SGHNT, CDR2 YYREEE (reference sequence). This CDR3 comprises 12 residues. CDR3 region: CASSFGLAEQFF. CDR3 DNA: TGTGCCAGCAGCTTTGGGCTGGCTGAGCAGTTCTTC.

The CDR3 protein is CASEGQTNTEAFF. CDR3 coding DNA: TGTGCCAGCGAGGGACAAACAAACACTGAAGCTTTCTTT. J is TRBJ1-1 and V is TRBV28, with D tentatively TRBD1 (6 bases). Germline-derived CDR1 and CDR2 are MDHEN and SYDVKM. V shed 8 bases and J shed 2 bases, with 12 bases lying between them. This CDR3 is built from 13 residues.